Below, 20 T cell receptor beta chains from the same sample are listed, as sequenced in a study of blood T cell repertoires in COVID-19. Profiled with immunoSEQ multiplex PCR; TCRdb holds only in-frame clones, not every one. The sample has 120,000 to 150,000 clones, roughly four fifths seen once. Sequenced sample: PBMCs or T cells enriched from blood (not recorded which). These TCRs come from a woman in her forties or fifties with acute COVID-19.

The chain employs TRBV6-5 and TRBJ1-2, with 10 positions matching TRBD1. From germline, CDR1 is MNHEY and CDR2 SVGAGI. The V segment lost 6 bases and the J segment 4 bases; nucleotides outside the gene matches: 8. The CDR3 extends over 15 amino acids. The CDR3 DNA sequence: TGTGCCAGCAGACGACAGGGGGCCGCAGGCTATGGCTACACCTTC. This translates into CASRRQGAAGYGYTF.

The genes are TRBV10-3 and TRBJ2-1; TRBD2 matches at 10 bases. V gave up 2 bases and J gave up 2 bases; unmatched junction bases: 3. The germline V gene encodes CDR1 ENHRY and CDR2 SYGVKD. The CDR3 length is 16 residues. The CDR3 here is CAISEALAGTYNEQFF. In DNA, the CDR3 is TGTGCCATCAGTGAGGCACTAGCGGGGACCTACAATGAGCAGTTCTTC.

The rearrangement uses TRBV7-2 and TRBJ1-2; 7 positions match TRBD1. After removal of 9 bases from V and 7 bases from J, the junction contained 14 bases not matched to a gene. The CDR3 runs 14 residues. The V gene's germline CDR1 is SGHTA and CDR2 FQGNSA. CDR3 in amino acids: CARGSTGKSGGYTF. CDR3 in DNA: TGTGCCAGGGGATCGACAGGGAAATCGGGTGGCTACACCTTC.

The J gene is TRBJ1-2, the V gene TRBV6-5; D gene uncertain. V lost 6 bases, J lost 6 bases, and 14 bases lay in between. The germline V gene encodes CDR1 MNHEY and CDR2 SVGAGI. This CDR3 has 13 residues. The DNA for the CDR3 is TGTGCCAGCAGGACGTCACCCCGGGATGGCTACACCTTC. Amino acid sequence: CASRTSPRDGYTF.

This chain connects TRBV7-2 to TRBJ1-2; a weak D match, TRBD1 (6 bases). V was shortened by 5 bases and J by 7 bases, with 14 bases between the two germline ends. Germline V lookup: CDR1 SGHTA, CDR2 FQGNSA. The CDR3 consists of 13 residues. In DNA, the CDR3 is TGTGCCAGCAGCGGCGCCGGGACAACTGGCTACACCTTC. Its translation is CASSGAGTTGYTF.

This sequence joins TRBV11-2 and TRBJ2-7, with D perhaps matching TRBD2 (6 bases). V was clipped by 1 base and J by 2 bases, with 12 bases between them. Germline CDR1 and CDR2: SGHAT and FQNNGV. The CDR3 spans 15 residues. The CDR3 sequence: CASSLGIAETYEQYF. Written as DNA, the CDR3 is TGTGCCAGCAGCTTAGGAATAGCGGAGACCTACGAGCAGTACTTC.

The V and J genes are TRBV5-1 and TRBJ1-1; 8 bases agree with TRBD1. CDR1 and CDR2 from the germline V gene are SGHRS and YFSETQ. The CDR3 has 15 amino acids. V was pared by 2 bases and J by 6 bases, with 9 bases of the junction left unmatched. The DNA of the CDR3 is TGCGCCAGCAGCTTTGCGGCAGGGGGCTCCGCTGAAGCTTTCTTT. It yields the protein CASSFAAGGSAEAFF.

The chain has TRBV10-2 and TRBJ2-5; the match to TRBD2 covers 10 bases. Germline CDR1 reads WSHSY; CDR2 reads SAAADI. Germline trimming cut 6 bases from V and 4 bases from J; bases unmatched to any gene: 8. CDR3 length: 15 amino acids. CDR3 nucleotides: TGCGCCAGCAGCGCTAGCGGGAGAGGAGGAGAGACCCAGTACTTC. This encodes CASSASGRGGETQYF.

The rearrangement links TRBV19 to TRBJ2-4; 7 nucleotides align to TRBD1. Germline V gene sequence: CDR1 LNHDA, CDR2 SQIVND (reference sequence). V gave up 0 bases and J gave up 3 bases; unmatched junction bases: 14. This CDR3 is built from 19 residues. CDR3 region: CASSIDLPGQALGKNIQYF. The CDR3 bases are TGTGCCAGTAGTATAGATCTCCCCGGACAGGCCCTCGGCAAAAACATTCAGTACTTC.

The V call is TRBV10-1, the J call TRBJ2-2; tentative D call: TRBD2 (5 bases). V was shortened by 5 bases and J by 4 bases, with 14 bases between the two germline ends. Germline CDR1 WNHNN, CDR2 SYGVQD (reference sequence). The CDR3 has 15 amino acids. In DNA, the CDR3 is TGCGCCAGCAGTTATAGCCGGGGTTCCACCGGGGAGCTGTTTTTT. It encodes CASSYSRGSTGELFF.

This clone was detected only a few times. J is TRBJ2-7 and V is TRBV12-3 or TRBV12-4; possibly TRBD2 for D (5 bases). The CDR3 covers 12 residues. The germline V and J ends were trimmed by 7 bases and 2 bases, with 9 bases remaining between them. In nucleotides, the CDR3 is TGTGCCAGCACCAGCGGTACCTACGAGCAGTACTTC. It specifies CASTSGTYEQYF.

V is TRBV4-1 and J is TRBJ1-5; 10 bases are shared with TRBD1. Germline V gene lookup returns CDR1 MGHRA and CDR2 YSYEKL. This CDR3 has 15 residues. The ends lost 5 bases at V and 7 bases at J; junction bases unmatched: 8. The CDR3 loop is CASSGTGDKGQPQHF. The CDR3 DNA reads TGCGCCAGCAGCGGGACAGGGGATAAGGGACAGCCCCAGCATTTT.

The chain is built from TRBV12-3 or TRBV12-4 and TRBJ2-1, with 7 nucleotides matching TRBD1. With 5 bases clipped from V and 9 bases from J, the junction kept 7 bases outside the gene matches. The CDR3 consists of 13 residues. CDR3 sequence (DNA): TGTGCCAGCAGTCTCCGACAGGGAAGTGAGCAGTTCTTC. This codes for CASSLRQGSEQFF.

This clone was counted once. This chain connects TRBV11-1 to TRBJ2-7; the D gene is possibly TRBD2 (6 bases). Per germline, CDR1 SGHAT and CDR2 FQDESV (reference sequence). V was clipped by 4 bases and J by 2 bases, with 9 bases between them. The CDR3 sequence is 13 residues long. CDR3 residues: CASSSGGPYEQYF. The DNA for the CDR3 is TGTGCCAGCAGCTCCGGGGGACCCTACGAGCAGTACTTC.

This chain connects TRBV5-1 to TRBJ1-4, with TRBD1 matching 10 bases. From germline, CDR1 is SGHRS and CDR2 YFSETQ. The CDR3 has 15 amino acids. Trimming at V came to 4 bases and at J to 6 bases, leaving 6 bases not matched to a gene. In nucleotides, the CDR3 is TGCGCCAGCAGCAAGAGACAGGGGGCGCATGAAAAACTGTTTTTT. Protein product: CASSKRQGAHEKLFF.

This chain connects TRBV9 to TRBJ2-1; the match to TRBD2 covers 7 bases. The V gene's germline CDR1 is SGDLS and CDR2 YYNGEE. V lost 4 bases to trimming and J lost 5 bases; unmatched junction nucleotides: 9. The CDR3 is 15 amino acids. The CDR3 sequence is CASSRTGDYNNEQFF. In DNA, the CDR3 is TGTGCCAGCAGCCGAACGGGGGACTATAACAATGAGCAGTTCTTC. The variable domain in full, with the rest retrieved from reference TRBV9 and TRBJ2-1, is DSGVTQTPKHLITATGQRVTLRCSPRSGDLSVYWYQQSLDQGLQFLIQYYNGEERAKGNILERFSAQQFPDLHSELNLSSLELGDSALYFCASSRTGDYNNEQFFGPGTRLTVL.

The V gene is TRBV20-1, the J gene TRBJ2-7; 8 bases align to TRBD2. From germline, CDR1 is DFQATT and CDR2 SNEGSKA (reference sequence). The CDR3 runs 11 residues. The CDR3 is CSTGGFYEQYF. CDR3 nucleotide sequence: TGCAGCACGGGAGGGTTTTACGAGCAGTACTTC.

The V gene is TRBV29-1, the J gene TRBJ2-1; TRBD2 matches at 12 bases. This CDR3 comprises 14 residues. CDR1 and CDR2 from the germline V gene are SQVTM and ANQGSEA. The trim removed 5 bases at V and 7 bases at J, leaving 6 bases unmatched. The CDR3 sequence is CSVLLAGGPNEQFF. In DNA form, the CDR3 reads TGCAGCGTTCTCCTAGCGGGAGGGCCGAATGAGCAGTTCTTC.

This chain connects TRBV24-1 to TRBJ2-1; a possible D gene is TRBD2 (5 bases). V shed 5 bases and J shed 6 bases, with 7 bases lying between them. This CDR3 is 12 amino acids long. Germline V gives CDR1 KGHDR, CDR2 SFDVKD. CDR3 DNA: TGTGCCACCAGTGGAGGGCTCAATGAGCAGTTCTTC. Protein sequence: CATSGGLNEQFF.

This sequence joins TRBV12-3 or TRBV12-4 and TRBJ2-1, with D perhaps matching TRBD2 (5 bases). This CDR3 comprises 13 residues. V was cut by 9 bases and J by 0 bases, with 9 bases left in between. This chain's CDR3 is CASGLRSYNEQFF. DNA of the CDR3: TGTGCCAGTGGACTTCGCTCCTACAATGAGCAGTTCTTC.